The entry that follows covers one TCR beta chain sequence. Its specificity is not known. TCRdb ran MiXCR on the 5' RACE reads and lists one entry per CDR3 protein. The table shows around 540,000 distinct CDR3 sequences, with about 13% occurring only once. These data belong to a study of CD8 T cells in ankylosing spondylitis. Germline V gives CDR1 DFQATT, CDR2 SNEGSKA (reference sequence). The CDR3 length is 15 residues. Germline trimming cut 0 bases from V and 9 bases from J; bases unmatched to any gene: 11. Whole-study findings and limits: Seemingly distinctive of ankylosing spondylitis blood was a TCR beta motif formed by eight highly homologous variants.

J is TRBJ2-1 and V is TRBV20-1; 7 nucleotides match TRBD2. The sample taken for sequencing was blood, either unsorted or a sorted T cell fraction (not recorded which). This sequence originates from a male donor with ankylosing spondylitis. Here the CDR3 DNA reads TGCAGTGCTAGAGATATATTCAGCGGGATCAGTGAGCAGTTCTTC. It translates to CSARDIFSGISEQFF.